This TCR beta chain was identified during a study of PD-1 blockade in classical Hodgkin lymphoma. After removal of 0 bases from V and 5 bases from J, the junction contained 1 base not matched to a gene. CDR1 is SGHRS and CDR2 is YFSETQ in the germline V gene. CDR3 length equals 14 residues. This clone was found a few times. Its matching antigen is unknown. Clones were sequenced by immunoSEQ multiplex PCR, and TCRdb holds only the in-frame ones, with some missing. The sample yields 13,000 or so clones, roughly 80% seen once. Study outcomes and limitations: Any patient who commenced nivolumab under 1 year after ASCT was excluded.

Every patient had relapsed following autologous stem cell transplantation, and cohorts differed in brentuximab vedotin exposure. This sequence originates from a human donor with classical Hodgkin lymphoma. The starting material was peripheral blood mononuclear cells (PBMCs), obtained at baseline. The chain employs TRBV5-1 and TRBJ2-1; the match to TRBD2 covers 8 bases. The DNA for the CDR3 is TGCGCCAGCAGCTTGGCACTAGCGGACAATGAGCAGTTCTTC. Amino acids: CASSLALADNEQFF.